This T cell receptor beta chain is from a study of blood T cell repertoires in COVID-19. Study in general: COVID-19 samples collected from the United States, Italy and Spain covered acute and convalescent phases.

Some clones are missing from TCRdb's copy, which holds only in-frame ones; the method was immunoSEQ multiplex PCR. The sample has approximately 470,000 clones; roughly 90% are singletons. Sequenced sample: PBMCs or T cells enriched from blood (not recorded which). The sequence was collected from a woman aged 18-30 years who had recovered from COVID-19.

The CDR3 region has the DNA TGTGCCTGGAGTTGGGGCAGACCCTACGAGCAGTACTTC. Encoded protein: CAWSWGRPYEQYF. The chain joins TRBV30 to TRBJ2-7; a possible D gene is TRBD1 (5 bases). The CDR3 is 13 amino acids. Per germline, CDR1 GTSNPN and CDR2 SVGIG (reference sequence). Trimming took 2 bases from V and 2 from J, leaving 10 bases between them.